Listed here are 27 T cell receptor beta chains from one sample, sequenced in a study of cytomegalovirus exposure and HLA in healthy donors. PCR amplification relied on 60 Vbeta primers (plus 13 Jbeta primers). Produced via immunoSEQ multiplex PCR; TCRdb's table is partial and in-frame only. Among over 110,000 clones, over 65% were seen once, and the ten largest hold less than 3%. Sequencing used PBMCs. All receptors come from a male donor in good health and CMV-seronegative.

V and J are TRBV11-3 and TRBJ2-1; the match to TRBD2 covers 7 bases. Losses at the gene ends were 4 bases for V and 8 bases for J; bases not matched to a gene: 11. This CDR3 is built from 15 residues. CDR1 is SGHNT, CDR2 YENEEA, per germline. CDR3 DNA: TGTGCCAGCAGCTCCTCGGGGAGGGTAGCCGATGAGCAGTTCTTC. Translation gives CASSSSGRVADEQFF.

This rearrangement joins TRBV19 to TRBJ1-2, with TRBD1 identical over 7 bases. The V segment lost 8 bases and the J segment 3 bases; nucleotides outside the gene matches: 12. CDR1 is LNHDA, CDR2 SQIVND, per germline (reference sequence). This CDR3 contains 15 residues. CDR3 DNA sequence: TGTGCCAGTTCCGCCCGACAGGGAGTGTACTATGGCTACACCTTC. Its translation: CASSARQGVYYGYTF. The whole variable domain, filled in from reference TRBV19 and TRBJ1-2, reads DGGITQSPKYLFRKEGQNVTLSCEQNLNHDAMYWYRQDPGQGLRLIYYSQIVNDFQKGDIAEGYSVSREKKESFPLTVTSAQKNPTAFYLCASSARQGVYYGYTFGSGTRLTVV.

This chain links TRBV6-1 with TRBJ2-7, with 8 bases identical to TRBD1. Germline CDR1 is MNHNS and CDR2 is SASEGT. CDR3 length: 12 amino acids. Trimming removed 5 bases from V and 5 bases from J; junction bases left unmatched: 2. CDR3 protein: CASSPTGDEQYF. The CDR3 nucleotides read TGTGCCAGCAGTCCGACAGGGGACGAGCAGTACTTC.

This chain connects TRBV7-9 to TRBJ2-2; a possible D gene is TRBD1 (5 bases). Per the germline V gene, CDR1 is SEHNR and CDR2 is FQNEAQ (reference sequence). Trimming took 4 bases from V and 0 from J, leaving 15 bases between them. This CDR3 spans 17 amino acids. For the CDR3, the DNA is TGTGCCAGCAGCTACGGACATGCTTCCTCGAACACCGGGGAGCTGTTTTTT. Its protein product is CASSYGHASSNTGELFF.

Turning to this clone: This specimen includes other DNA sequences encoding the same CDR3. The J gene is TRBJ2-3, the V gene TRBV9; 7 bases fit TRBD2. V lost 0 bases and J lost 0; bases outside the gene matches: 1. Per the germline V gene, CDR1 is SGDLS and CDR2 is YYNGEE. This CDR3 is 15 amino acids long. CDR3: CASSVGGGSTDTQYF. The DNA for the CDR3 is TGTGCCAGCAGCGTAGGGGGGGGGAGCACAGATACGCAGTATTTT.

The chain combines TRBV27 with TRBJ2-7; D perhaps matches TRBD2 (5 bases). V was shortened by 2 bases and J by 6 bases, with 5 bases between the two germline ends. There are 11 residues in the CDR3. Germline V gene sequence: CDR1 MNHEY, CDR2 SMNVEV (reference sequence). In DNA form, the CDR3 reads TGTGCCAGCAGTTTAGAGGGCGAGCAGTACTTC. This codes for CASSLEGEQYF.

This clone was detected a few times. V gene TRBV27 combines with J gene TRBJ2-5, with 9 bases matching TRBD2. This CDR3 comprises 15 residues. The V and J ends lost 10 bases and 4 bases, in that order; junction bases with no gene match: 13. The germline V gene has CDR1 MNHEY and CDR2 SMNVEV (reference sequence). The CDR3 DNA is TGTGCCACCAACGTAGCGGGAGAAGGGCGAGAGACCCAGTACTTC. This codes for CATNVAGEGRETQYF.

The CDR3 DNA is TGTGCCAGCAGCGTTCAAATAGGCGGCTCTGGGGCCAACGTCCTGACTTTC. Amino acid sequence: CASSVQIGGSGANVLTF. The V call is TRBV9, the J call TRBJ2-6; D is ambiguous. The CDR3 loop spans 17 amino acids. The V gene lost 2 bases and the J gene lost 0 bases, with 12 bases spanning the gap. CDR1 and CDR2 (germline): SGDLS, YYNGEE. Based on the CDR3 plus reference TRBV9 and TRBJ2-6, the full variable domain is DSGVTQTPKHLITATGQRVTLRCSPRSGDLSVYWYQQSLDQGLQFLIQYYNGEERAKGNILERFSAQQFPDLHSELNLSSLELGDSALYFCASSVQIGGSGANVLTFGAGSRLTVL.

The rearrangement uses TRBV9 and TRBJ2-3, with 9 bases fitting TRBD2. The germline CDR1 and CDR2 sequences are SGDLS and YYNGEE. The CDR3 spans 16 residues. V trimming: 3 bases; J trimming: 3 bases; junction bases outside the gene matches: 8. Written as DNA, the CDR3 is TGTGCCAGCAGCGCTGCCCAGCGGGAGGCGACAGATACGCAGTATTTT. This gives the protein CASSAAQREATDTQYF. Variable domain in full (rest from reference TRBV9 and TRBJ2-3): DSGVTQTPKHLITATGQRVTLRCSPRSGDLSVYWYQQSLDQGLQFLIQYYNGEERAKGNILERFSAQQFPDLHSELNLSSLELGDSALYFCASSAAQREATDTQYFGPGTRLTVL.

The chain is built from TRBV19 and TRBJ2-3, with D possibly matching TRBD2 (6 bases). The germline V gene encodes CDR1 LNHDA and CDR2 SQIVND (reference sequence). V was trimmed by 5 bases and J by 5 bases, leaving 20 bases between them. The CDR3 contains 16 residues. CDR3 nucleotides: TGTGCCAGTAGTGTCTTTGGCGGGACCCCCGGAGATACGCAGTATTTT. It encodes CASSVFGGTPGDTQYF.

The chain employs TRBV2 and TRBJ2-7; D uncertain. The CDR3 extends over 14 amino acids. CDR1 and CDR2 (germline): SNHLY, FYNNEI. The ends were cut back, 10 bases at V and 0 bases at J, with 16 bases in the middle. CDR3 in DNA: TGTGCCACCACGGCGGAGTACAACTCCTACGAGCAGTACTTC. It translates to CATTAEYNSYEQYF.

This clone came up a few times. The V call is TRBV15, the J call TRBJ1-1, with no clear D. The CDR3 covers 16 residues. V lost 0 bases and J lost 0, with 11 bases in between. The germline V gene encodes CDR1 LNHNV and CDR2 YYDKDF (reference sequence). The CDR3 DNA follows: TGTGCCACCAGCAGAGAGTCATTTCCGGTGAACACTGAAGCTTTCTTT. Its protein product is CATSRESFPVNTEAFF.

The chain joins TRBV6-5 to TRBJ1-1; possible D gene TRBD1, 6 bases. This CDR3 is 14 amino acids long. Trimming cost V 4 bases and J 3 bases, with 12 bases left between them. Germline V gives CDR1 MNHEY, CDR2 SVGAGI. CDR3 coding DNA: TGTGCCAGCAGTTTACAGGGAGGGGACACTGAAGCTTTCTTT. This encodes CASSLQGGDTEAFF.

This CDR3 is CASSSGLGGGETQYF. DNA for the CDR3: TGTGCCAGCAGTTCAGGACTAGGTGGGGGGGAAACGCAGTATTTT. The V gene is TRBV6-5, the J gene TRBJ2-3; 7 bases match TRBD2. CDR1 and CDR2 (germline): MNHEY, SVGAGI. V lost 4 bases, J lost 9 bases, and 13 bases stayed unmatched. The CDR3 is 15 amino acids.

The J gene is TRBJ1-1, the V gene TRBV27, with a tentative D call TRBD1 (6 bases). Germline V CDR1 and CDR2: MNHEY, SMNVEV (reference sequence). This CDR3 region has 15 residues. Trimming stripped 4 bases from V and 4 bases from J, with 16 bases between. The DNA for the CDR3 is TGTGCCAGCAGTTCACCCCTAACAGGGATCACTGAAGCTTTCTTT. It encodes CASSSPLTGITEAFF.

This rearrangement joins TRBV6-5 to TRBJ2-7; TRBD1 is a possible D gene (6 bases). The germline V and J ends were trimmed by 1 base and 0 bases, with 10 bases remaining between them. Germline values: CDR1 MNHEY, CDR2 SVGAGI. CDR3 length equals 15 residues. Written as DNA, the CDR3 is TGTGCCAGCAGTTACTTTACAGGGAGCTCCTACGAGCAGTACTTC. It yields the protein CASSYFTGSSYEQYF.

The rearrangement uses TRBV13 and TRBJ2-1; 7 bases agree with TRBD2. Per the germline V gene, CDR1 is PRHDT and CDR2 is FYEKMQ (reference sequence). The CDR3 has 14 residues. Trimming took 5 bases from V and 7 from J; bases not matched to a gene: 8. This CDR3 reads CASSESTSANEQFF. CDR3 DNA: TGTGCCAGCAGCGAGTCCACTAGCGCTAATGAGCAGTTCTTC.

For the CDR3, the DNA is TGTGCCAGCTCACCGACTAGCGGGATGGAGCAGTACTTC. It is translated as CASSPTSGMEQYF. The rearrangement joins TRBV18 to TRBJ2-7; 11 bases fit TRBD2. V lost 3 bases to trimming and J lost 7 bases; unmatched junction nucleotides: 2. There are 13 residues in the CDR3. Germline CDR1 reads KGHSH; CDR2 reads LQKENI.

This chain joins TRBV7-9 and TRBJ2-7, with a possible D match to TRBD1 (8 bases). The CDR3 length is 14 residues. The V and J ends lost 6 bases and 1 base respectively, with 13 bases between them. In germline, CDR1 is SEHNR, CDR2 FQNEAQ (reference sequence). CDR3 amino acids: CASRPQGGSYEQYF. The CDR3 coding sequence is TGTGCCAGCAGGCCACAGGGGGGGTCCTACGAGCAGTACTTC.

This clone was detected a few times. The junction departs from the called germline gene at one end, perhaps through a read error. This chain's CDR3 is CAWSLSQGRSF. Written as DNA, the CDR3 is TGTGCCTGGAGCCTTTCCCAGGGCAGGAGCTTC. The J gene is TRBJ1-2, the V gene TRBV30; a weak D match, TRBD1 (5 bases). Germline values: CDR1 GTSNPN, CDR2 SVGIG (reference sequence). This CDR3 contains 11 residues.

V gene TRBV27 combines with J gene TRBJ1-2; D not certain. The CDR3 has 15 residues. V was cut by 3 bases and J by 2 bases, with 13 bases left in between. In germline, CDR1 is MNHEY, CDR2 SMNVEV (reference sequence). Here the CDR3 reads CASSLDPGVNYGYTF. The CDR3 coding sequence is TGTGCCAGCAGTTTGGATCCGGGAGTAAACTATGGCTACACCTTC.

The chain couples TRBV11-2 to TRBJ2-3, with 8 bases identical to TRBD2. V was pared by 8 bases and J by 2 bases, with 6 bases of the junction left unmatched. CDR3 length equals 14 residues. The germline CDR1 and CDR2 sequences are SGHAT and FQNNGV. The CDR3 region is CASGLAGFTDTQYF. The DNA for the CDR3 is TGTGCCAGCGGGCTAGCGGGTTTCACAGATACGCAGTATTTT.

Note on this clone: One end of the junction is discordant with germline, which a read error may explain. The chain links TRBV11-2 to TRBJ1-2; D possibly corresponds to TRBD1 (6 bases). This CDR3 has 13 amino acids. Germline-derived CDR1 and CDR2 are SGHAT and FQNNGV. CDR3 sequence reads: CASSLTTGQSPKF. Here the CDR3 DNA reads TGTGCCAGCAGCTTAACGACAGGTCAATCCCCCAAGTTC.

CDR3 in DNA: TGTGCCAGTAGTATACTAGCGGGAGGTTTGGGCGAGCAGTACTTC. Translation gives CASSILAGGLGEQYF. The J gene is TRBJ2-7, the V gene TRBV19; 11 nucleotides match TRBD2. Per germline, CDR1 LNHDA and CDR2 SQIVND (reference sequence). The CDR3 sequence is 15 residues long. The trim removed 2 bases at V and 6 bases at J, leaving 6 bases unmatched.

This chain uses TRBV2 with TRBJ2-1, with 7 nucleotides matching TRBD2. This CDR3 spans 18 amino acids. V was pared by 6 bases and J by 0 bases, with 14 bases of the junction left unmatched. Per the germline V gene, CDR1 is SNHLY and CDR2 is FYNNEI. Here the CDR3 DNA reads TGTGCCAGCAGACTAGTCGGGCTAGCGGTAAGCTCCTACAATGAGCAGTTCTTC. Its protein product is CASRLVGLAVSSYNEQFF.

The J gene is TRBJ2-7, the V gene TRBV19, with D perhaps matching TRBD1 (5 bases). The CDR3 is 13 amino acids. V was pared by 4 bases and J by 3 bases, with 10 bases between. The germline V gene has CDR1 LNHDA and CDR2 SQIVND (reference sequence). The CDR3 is CASSTGFSYEQYF. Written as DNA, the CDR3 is TGTGCCAGTAGTACAGGGTTTAGCTACGAGCAGTACTTC.

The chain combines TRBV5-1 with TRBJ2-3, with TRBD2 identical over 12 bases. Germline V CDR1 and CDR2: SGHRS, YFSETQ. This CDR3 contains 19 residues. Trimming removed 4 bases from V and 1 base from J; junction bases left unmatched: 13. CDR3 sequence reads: CASSRTSGTETLRTDTQYF. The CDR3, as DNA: TGCGCCAGCAGCAGGACTAGCGGGACGGAGACACTCCGCACAGATACGCAGTATTTT.